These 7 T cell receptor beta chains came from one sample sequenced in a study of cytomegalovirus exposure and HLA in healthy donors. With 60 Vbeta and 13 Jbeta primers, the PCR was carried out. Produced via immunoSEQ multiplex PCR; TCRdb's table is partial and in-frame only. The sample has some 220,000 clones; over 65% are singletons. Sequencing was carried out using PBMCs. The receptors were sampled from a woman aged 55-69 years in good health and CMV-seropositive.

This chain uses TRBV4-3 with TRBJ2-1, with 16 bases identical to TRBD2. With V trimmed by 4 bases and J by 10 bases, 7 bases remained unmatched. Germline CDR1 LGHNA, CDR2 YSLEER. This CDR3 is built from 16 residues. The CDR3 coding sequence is TGCGCCAGCAGCCCTCAACCGGGACTAGCGGGGGGGGAGCAGTTCTTC. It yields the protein CASSPQPGLAGGEQFF.

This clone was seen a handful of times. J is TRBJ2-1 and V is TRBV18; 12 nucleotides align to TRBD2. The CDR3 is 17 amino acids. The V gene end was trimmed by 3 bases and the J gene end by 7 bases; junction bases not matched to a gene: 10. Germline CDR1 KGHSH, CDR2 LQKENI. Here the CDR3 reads CASSPTTSGSLYNEQFF. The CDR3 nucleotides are TGTGCCAGCTCACCGACGACTAGCGGGAGTTTATATAATGAGCAGTTCTTC.

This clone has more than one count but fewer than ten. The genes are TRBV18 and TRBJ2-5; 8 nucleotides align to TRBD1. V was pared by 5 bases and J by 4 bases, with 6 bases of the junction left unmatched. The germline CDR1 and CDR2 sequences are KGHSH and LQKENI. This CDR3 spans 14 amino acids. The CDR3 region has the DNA TGTGCCAGCTCAGCCCGGACAGGGCGAGAGACCCAGTACTTC. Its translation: CASSARTGRETQYF.

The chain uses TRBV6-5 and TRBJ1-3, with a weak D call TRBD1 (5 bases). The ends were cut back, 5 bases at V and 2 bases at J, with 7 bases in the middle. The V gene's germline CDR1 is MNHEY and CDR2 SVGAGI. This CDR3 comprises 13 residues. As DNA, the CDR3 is TGTGCCAGCAGTGGGACTCCTGGAAACACCATATATTTT. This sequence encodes CASSGTPGNTIYF.

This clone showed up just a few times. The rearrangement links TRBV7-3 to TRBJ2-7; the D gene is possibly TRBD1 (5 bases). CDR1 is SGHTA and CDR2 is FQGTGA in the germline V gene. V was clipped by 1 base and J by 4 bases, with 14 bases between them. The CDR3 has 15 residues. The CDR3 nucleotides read TGTGCCAGCAGCTTAAGCACAGGACCCCCGTACGAGCAGTACTTC. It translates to CASSLSTGPPYEQYF.

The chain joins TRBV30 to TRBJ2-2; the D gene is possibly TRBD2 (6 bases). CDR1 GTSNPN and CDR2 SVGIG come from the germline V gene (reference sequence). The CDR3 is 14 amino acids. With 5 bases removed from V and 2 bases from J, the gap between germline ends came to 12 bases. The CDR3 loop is CAWGGDFNTGELFF. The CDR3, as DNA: TGTGCCTGGGGAGGGGATTTCAACACCGGGGAGCTGTTTTTT. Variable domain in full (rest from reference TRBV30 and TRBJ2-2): SQTIHQWPATLVQPVGSPLSLECTVEGTSNPNLYWYRQAAGRGLQLLFYSVGIGQISSEVPQNLSASRPQDRQFILSSKKLLLSDSGFYLCAWGGDFNTGELFFGEGSRLTVL.

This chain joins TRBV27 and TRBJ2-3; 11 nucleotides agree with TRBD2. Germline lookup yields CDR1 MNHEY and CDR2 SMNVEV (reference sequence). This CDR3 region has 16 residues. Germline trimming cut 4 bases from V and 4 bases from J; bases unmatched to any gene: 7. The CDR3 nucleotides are TGTGCCAGCAGTTCCTTAGCGGGAGGGATGGCAGATACGCAGTATTTT. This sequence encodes CASSSLAGGMADTQYF.